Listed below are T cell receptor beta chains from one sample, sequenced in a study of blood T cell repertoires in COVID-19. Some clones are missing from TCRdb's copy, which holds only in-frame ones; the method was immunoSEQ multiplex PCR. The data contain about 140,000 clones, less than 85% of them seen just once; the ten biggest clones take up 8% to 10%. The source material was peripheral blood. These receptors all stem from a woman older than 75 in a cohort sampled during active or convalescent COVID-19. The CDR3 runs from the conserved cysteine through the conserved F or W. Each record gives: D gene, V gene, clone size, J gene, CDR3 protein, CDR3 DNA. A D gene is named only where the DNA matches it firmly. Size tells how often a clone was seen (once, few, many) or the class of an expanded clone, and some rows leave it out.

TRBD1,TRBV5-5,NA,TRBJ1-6,CASSLEGQGISPLHF,TGTGCCAGCAGCTTGGAGGGACAGGGTATTTCACCCCTCCACTTT
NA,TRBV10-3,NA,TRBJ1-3,CAISEVISGNTIYF,TGTGCCATCAGTGAGGTAATCAGTGGAAACACCATATATTTT
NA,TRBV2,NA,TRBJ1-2,CASKAKGHYSYGYIF,TGTGCCAGCAAGGCAAAGGGACACTATTCCTATGGCTACATCTTC
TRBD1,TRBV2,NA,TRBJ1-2,CASSALQGAIGGYTF,TGTGCCAGCAGTGCCCTCCAGGGGGCGATAGGTGGCTACACCTTC
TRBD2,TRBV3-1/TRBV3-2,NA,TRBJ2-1,CASRRSGGDEQFF,TGTGCCAGCAGGCGGAGCGGGGGAGATGAGCAGTTCTTC
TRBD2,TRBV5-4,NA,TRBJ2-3,CASLPGTSGEDTQYF,TGTGCCAGCCTCCCGGGGACTAGCGGGGAAGATACGCAGTATTTT
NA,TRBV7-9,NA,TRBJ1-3,CASSLFGSHSGNTIYF,TGTGCCAGCAGCTTATTTGGGAGTCACTCTGGAAACACCATATATTTT
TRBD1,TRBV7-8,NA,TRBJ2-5,CASSLNRGRSETQYF,TGTGCCAGCAGCCTAAACAGGGGTCGCTCCGAGACCCAGTACTTC
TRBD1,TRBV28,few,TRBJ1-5,CASSLQPTGNQPQHF,TGTGCCAGCAGTTTACAACCGACAGGGAATCAGCCCCAGCATTTT
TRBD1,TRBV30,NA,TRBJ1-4,CAWSSGQLNEKLFF,TGTGCCTGGAGTTCGGGACAGCTTAATGAAAAACTGTTTTTT
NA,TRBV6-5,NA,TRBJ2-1,CASSYSHARSNEQFF,TGTGCCAGCAGTTACTCACATGCCCGAAGCAATGAGCAGTTCTTC
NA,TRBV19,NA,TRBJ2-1,CASSSRTLGAVLAPAYNEQFF,TGTGCCAGTAGTAGCCGTACTCTAGGTGCGGTTCTAGCGCCTGCCTACAATGAGCAGTTCTTC
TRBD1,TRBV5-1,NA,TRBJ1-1,CASSGWTGGSPEAFF,TGCGCCAGCAGCGGTTGGACAGGGGGCTCCCCTGAAGCTTTCTTT
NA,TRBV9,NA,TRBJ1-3,CASSVDKEDTIYF,TGTGCCAGCAGCGTAGACAAGGAGGACACCATATATTTT
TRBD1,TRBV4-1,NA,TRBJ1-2,CASSQDVTGGFGGYTF,TGCGCCAGCAGCCAAGATGTGACAGGGGGCTTCGGTGGCTACACCTTC
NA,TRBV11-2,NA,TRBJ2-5,CASTQERGRETQYF,TGTGCCAGCACTCAAGAGAGAGGTCGAGAGACCCAGTACTTC
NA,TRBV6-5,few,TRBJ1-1,CASGQGGRGTEAFF,TGTGCCAGCGGTCAGGGAGGAAGGGGCACTGAAGCTTTCTTT
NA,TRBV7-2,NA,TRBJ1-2,CASSPGPNYGYTF,TGTGCCAGCAGCCCAGGGCCAAACTATGGCTACACCTTC